This TCR beta chain appears in the sequencing data of a study of blood T cells in healthy people across ages. The study's findings and limits: Per-million-T-cell TCR beta diversity fell roughly linearly with age. Diversity figures derived from one million T cells were judged to underestimate the true value.

It was with a sample-barcoded 5' primer and a J-beta primer mix that a second PCR of roughly 7 to 12 cycles was run. TCRdb recomputed calls from the 5' RACE reads with MiXCR, one row per CDR3 protein. The repertoire consists of roughly 1,800,000 distinct CDR3 sequences, with roughly 50% occurring once and the leading ten covering over 2%. Trimming shortened V by 6 bases and J by 10 bases, and 16 bases separated the two germline ends. The CDR3 extends over 14 amino acids. This clonotype was observed a few times. Its cognate antigen is unknown. This chain uses TRBV12-3 or TRBV12-4 with TRBJ1-6; D is perhaps TRBD1 (5 bases). The origin of this receptor is a woman aged 40 to 50 in good health. Input material: blood. CDR3: CASRSNAGDSPLHF. The DNA of the CDR3 is TGTGCCAGCAGATCCAACGCGGGGGACTCACCCCTCCACTTT.